This T cell receptor (beta chain) is drawn from a study of technical replicates of blood from a few donors. This clone was detected only once. The CDR3 has 13 residues. Germline V gene lookup returns CDR1 ENHRY and CDR2 SYGVKD. Losses at the gene ends were 10 bases for V and 4 bases for J; bases not matched to a gene: 4. Profiling relied on immunoSEQ multiplex PCR, and the TCRdb table lists in-frame clones only, not all of them. This table holds around 81,000 clones, 81% found once. This TCR was recovered from a human donor in good health. Some clones in this sample may be carry-over from other donors' samples. The rearrangement links TRBV10-3 to TRBJ2-1, with TRBD2 matching over 10 bases. Material for sequencing was PBMCs. The DNA of the CDR3 is TGTGCCACCGGGACTAGCGAATACAATGAGCAGTTCTTC. This gives the protein CATGTSEYNEQFF.